The 23 T cell receptor beta chains below were found in one sample sequenced in a study of a mutant IDH1 vaccine in newly diagnosed glioma. The method was immunoSEQ multiplex PCR; TCRdb's version includes in-frame clones alone and lacks a portion of them. The sample shows around 50,000 clones, about nine tenths of them seen only once. Antigens for these TCRs are unknown. Noted time point: week 5, during vaccination. Each dose delivered 300 ug of mutant IDH1 20-mer peptide subcutaneously with imiquimod. The sample consisted of PBMCs, taken from a glioma patient whose treatment included an IDH1 peptide vaccine. The origin of the receptors is a woman aged 40-49 years with glioma.

The gene calls are TRBV11-2 and TRBJ2-7; 8 bases align to TRBD1. CDR1 and CDR2 from the germline V gene are SGHAT and FQNNGV. The CDR3 runs 13 residues. After removal of 6 bases from V and 5 bases from J, the junction contained 6 bases not matched to a gene. CDR3 region: CASSLDRVHEQYF. The CDR3 DNA reads TGTGCCAGCAGTTTGGACAGGGTCCACGAGCAGTACTTC.

This clone has only a few counts. The chain has TRBV30 and TRBJ1-1; no definite D call. The length of the CDR3 is 13 residues. The V end lost 4 bases, the J end lost 2 bases, and 11 bases lay between the germline ends. The germline V gene has CDR1 GTSNPN and CDR2 SVGIG (reference sequence). The chain's CDR3 is CAWTTGSNTEAFF. The DNA for the CDR3 is TGTGCCTGGACCACGGGGAGTAACACTGAAGCTTTCTTT.

The chain recombines TRBV9 with TRBJ1-2; D is uncertain. Trimming removed 4 bases from V and 2 bases from J, with 12 bases in between. Germline V gene sequence: CDR1 SGDLS, CDR2 YYNGEE. The CDR3 consists of 14 residues. The CDR3 bases are TGTGCCAGCAGCCCCGCGAAAGAGAACTATGGCTACACCTTC. The encoded protein is CASSPAKENYGYTF.

DNA for the CDR3: TGTGCCAGCAGTTTATACCGACTAGACGGTCAAGACGAGCAGTACTTC. As protein: CASSLYRLDGQDEQYF. The chain links TRBV28 to TRBJ2-7, with a tentative D call TRBD2 (6 bases). The germline gives CDR1 MDHEN, CDR2 SYDVKM. This CDR3 has 16 amino acids. V was trimmed by 1 base and J by 5 bases, leaving 18 bases between them.

This chain links TRBV5-4 with TRBJ1-1; 10 bases are a match to TRBD1. Per the germline V gene, CDR1 is SGHNT and CDR2 is YYREEE (reference sequence). This CDR3 has 16 amino acids. V gave up 0 bases and J gave up 6 bases; unmatched junction bases: 8. CDR3 region: CASSLETGGAVAEAFF. The CDR3 DNA reads as TGTGCCAGCAGCTTGGAGACAGGGGGCGCCGTGGCTGAAGCTTTCTTT.

The chain is built from TRBV25-1 and TRBJ1-4; D is undetermined. Germline V CDR1 and CDR2: MGHDK, SYGVNS. V was clipped by 6 bases and J by 4 bases, with 9 bases between them. CDR3 length: 13 residues. The DNA of the CDR3 is TGTGCCAGCAGCAGAGTAATTAATGAAAAACTGTTTTTT. Protein: CASSRVINEKLFF.

The chain combines TRBV25-1 with TRBJ2-3; no firm D call. The CDR3 runs to 14 residues. The V end was cut by 3 bases, the J end by 1 base, with 8 bases between. CDR1 and CDR2 from the germline V gene are MGHDK and SYGVNS. DNA of the CDR3: TGTGCCAGCAGTGACCCCGCAGGCACAGATACGCAGTATTTT. This translates into CASSDPAGTDTQYF.

The chain combines TRBV12-5 with TRBJ1-3; D may be TRBD1 (5 bases). V was cut by 7 bases and J by 0 bases, with 19 bases left in between. CDR1 and CDR2 from the germline V gene are LGHNT and FRNRAP. The CDR3 is 17 amino acids. The CDR3 bases are TGTGCTAGTGCCCCGTGGGGCGGAACCAGCTCTGGAAACACCATATATTTT. Translated, it gives CASAPWGGTSSGNTIYF. Full variable domain (rest looked up from reference TRBV12-5 and TRBJ1-3): DARVTQTPRHKVTEMGQEVTMRCQPILGHNTVFWYRQTMMQGLELLAYFRNRAPLDDSGMPKDRFSAEMPDATLATLKIQPSEPRDSAVYFCASAPWGGTSSGNTIYFGEGSWLTVV.

The chain is built from TRBV6-5 and TRBJ2-1; D tentatively reads TRBD1 or TRBD2 (6 bases each). Germline-derived CDR1 and CDR2 are MNHEY and SVGAGI. Trimming cost V 6 bases and J 9 bases, with 12 bases left between them. The CDR3 extends over 12 amino acids. The CDR3 sequence: CASRWGDTEQFF. The CDR3 DNA reads TGTGCCAGCAGGTGGGGGGACACTGAGCAGTTCTTC.

This CDR3 reads CASRARDRTNYGYTF. The CDR3 coding sequence is TGTGCCAGCAGGGCCCGCGACAGGACGAACTATGGCTACACCTTC. This chain uses TRBV6-1 with TRBJ1-2, with a tentative D call TRBD1 (6 bases). The CDR3 runs 15 residues. CDR1 and CDR2 (germline): MNHNS, SASEGT. Trimming removed 6 bases at V and 2 bases at J, with 16 bases between.

This clone was observed a single time. The V gene is TRBV5-5, the J gene TRBJ2-3, with 12 bases lining up with TRBD1. After removal of 3 bases from V and 3 bases from J, the junction contained 8 bases not matched to a gene. Germline CDR1 SGHKS, CDR2 YYEKEE (reference sequence). This CDR3 comprises 17 residues. The CDR3: CASSSRGTGGRTDTQYF. The CDR3 region has the DNA TGTGCCAGCAGCTCCCGGGGGACAGGGGGCAGGACAGATACGCAGTATTTT.

The CDR3 reads CASRTSGGAGADTQYF. The CDR3 DNA is TGTGCCAGCCGGACTAGCGGGGGGGCCGGAGCAGATACGCAGTATTTT. The chain carries TRBV19 and TRBJ2-3; TRBD2 matches 15 bases. Trimming cost V 9 bases and J 4 bases; bases outside gene matches: 8. The CDR3 length is 16 residues. Germline CDR1 reads LNHDA; CDR2 reads SQIVND (reference sequence).

J is TRBJ2-2 and V is TRBV5-1; 10 bases agree with TRBD2. CDR3 length equals 16 residues. The ends lost 3 bases at V and 2 bases at J; junction bases unmatched: 4. Germline lookup yields CDR1 SGHRS and CDR2 YFSETQ. CDR3 protein: CASSSSGRVNTGELFF. The DNA of the CDR3 is TGCGCCAGCAGCTCGAGCGGGAGGGTAAACACCGGGGAGCTGTTTTTT. The full variable domain, in which reference TRBV5-1 and TRBJ2-2 provide the parts outside the CDR3, is KAGVTQTPRYLIKTRGQQVTLSCSPISGHRSVSWYQQTPGQGLQFLFEYFSETQRNKGNFPGRFSGRQFSNSRSEMNVSTLELGDSALYLCASSSSGRVNTGELFFGEGSRLTVL.

This sequence joins TRBV6-5 and TRBJ1-4; D uncertain. The germline V gene encodes CDR1 MNHEY and CDR2 SVGAGI. The CDR3 totals 14 residues. V lost 6 bases to trimming and J lost 4 bases, with 12 bases between them. In nucleotides, the CDR3 is TGTGCCAGCAGCCCCGGTGCCAATAATGAAAAACTGTTTTTT. This sequence encodes CASSPGANNEKLFF.

The V call is TRBV6-1, the J call TRBJ2-1; D gene unclear. From germline, CDR1 is MNHNS and CDR2 SASEGT. This CDR3 has 11 residues. V gave up 6 bases and J gave up 6 bases, with 6 bases separating them. The CDR3 coding sequence is TGTGCCAGCAGACTCCTCAATGAGCAGTTCTTC. Translating it yields CASRLLNEQFF.

This chain connects TRBV5-1 to TRBJ1-5; no clear D gene. The CDR3 sequence is 15 residues long. CDR1 SGHRS and CDR2 YFSETQ come from the germline V gene. V dropped 4 bases and J dropped 1 base, with 12 bases sitting between them. The CDR3 DNA reads as TGCGCCAGCAGCCCCATCGGAGGAAGCAATCAGCCCCAGCATTTT. Translated, it gives CASSPIGGSNQPQHF.

In its sample, this clone was seen once. V and J are TRBV6-1 and TRBJ1-2; a possible D gene is TRBD1 (5 bases). The V and J ends lost 3 bases and 6 bases respectively, with 8 bases between them. The CDR3 is 12 amino acids. CDR1 and CDR2 from the germline V gene are MNHNS and SASEGT. For the CDR3, the DNA is TGTGCCAGCAGTGAGAGGGGAGATGGCTACACCTTC. Residues: CASSERGDGYTF.

CDR3 coding DNA: TGTGCCAGCAGCTTCGGGGCGAGGAACACTGAAGCTTTCTTT. It yields the protein CASSFGARNTEAFF. The chain links TRBV11-2 to TRBJ1-1; a possible D gene is TRBD1 (5 bases). The V end lost 3 bases, the J end lost 1 base, and 9 bases lay between the germline ends. The germline V gene has CDR1 SGHAT and CDR2 FQNNGV. CDR3 length: 14 residues.

The chain combines TRBV5-1 with TRBJ2-7; no clear D. Germline V gene data show CDR1 as SGHRS and CDR2 as YFSETQ. CDR3 size: 17 residues. Trimming pared 0 bases from V and 2 bases from J, leaving 18 bases between. The CDR3 coding sequence is TGCGCCAGCAGCTTGGCCACTCCTCTATCAGTTCCCTACGAGCAGTACTTC. It yields the protein CASSLATPLSVPYEQYF.

This chain links TRBV15 with TRBJ2-7, with D perhaps matching TRBD2 (6 bases). Germline-derived CDR1 and CDR2 are LNHNV and YYDKDF (reference sequence). V lost 3 bases and J 4 bases, leaving 13 bases between the germline ends. The CDR3 contains 14 residues. Here the CDR3 DNA reads TGTGCCACCAGCAGGGGGGTTGGGGGGTACGAGCAGTACTTC. This sequence encodes CATSRGVGGYEQYF.

A few counts support this clone. The chain recombines TRBV5-1 with TRBJ1-1; D call uncertain. The ends were cut back, 0 bases at V and 6 bases at J, with 3 bases in the middle. In germline, CDR1 is SGHRS, CDR2 YFSETQ. CDR3 length: 11 residues. Written as DNA, the CDR3 is TGCGCCAGCAGCTTGGGAGCTGAAGCTTTCTTT. Protein product: CASSLGAEAFF.

CDR3 loop: CASSQVGREGSEQYF. CDR3 in DNA: TGTGCCAGCAGCCAAGTGGGGCGGGAGGGTAGCGAGCAGTACTTC. This chain links TRBV4-2 with TRBJ2-7; 9 nucleotides agree with TRBD2. V was pared by 1 base and J by 6 bases, with 7 bases of the junction left unmatched. Germline CDR1 and CDR2: LGHNA and YNFKEQ. The CDR3 has 15 amino acids.

The chain is built from TRBV18 and TRBJ2-5; 9 nucleotides align to TRBD2. The CDR3 totals 15 residues. V shed 1 base, J shed 5 bases, and the junction held 5 bases outside the gene matches. CDR1 is KGHSH, CDR2 LQKENI, per germline. Here the CDR3 reads CASSPLSGRGETQYF. As DNA, the CDR3 is TGTGCCAGCTCACCACTTAGCGGGAGAGGGGAGACCCAGTACTTC.